This TCR beta chain was retrieved from a study of CD8+ T cells in alopecia areata. A remark on this clone: Its antigen is unknown.

Regarding the study as a whole: TCR sharing was clearer in mice than between patients, perhaps partly owing to patient HLA diversity.

RNA, once extracted, was reverse transcribed into cDNA for use as the sequencing template. The table came from immunoSEQ multiplex PCR; TCRdb's copy has only in-frame clones and leaves some out. The table shows 20,000 to 30,000 clones, with around half occurring only once. Germline lookup yields CDR1 SGDLS and CDR2 YYNGEE. Trimming took off 0 bases at V and 4 bases at J, with 6 bases between the two ends. There are 13 residues in the CDR3. This receptor was identified in a human donor with alopecia areata. Material: NKG2D-high CD8+ T cells sorted from blood. This chain uses TRBV9 with TRBJ2-3; D is unresolved. The CDR3 coding sequence is TGTGCCAGCAGCGTAGTCCCATCAGATACGCAGTATTTT. Protein: CASSVVPSDTQYF.